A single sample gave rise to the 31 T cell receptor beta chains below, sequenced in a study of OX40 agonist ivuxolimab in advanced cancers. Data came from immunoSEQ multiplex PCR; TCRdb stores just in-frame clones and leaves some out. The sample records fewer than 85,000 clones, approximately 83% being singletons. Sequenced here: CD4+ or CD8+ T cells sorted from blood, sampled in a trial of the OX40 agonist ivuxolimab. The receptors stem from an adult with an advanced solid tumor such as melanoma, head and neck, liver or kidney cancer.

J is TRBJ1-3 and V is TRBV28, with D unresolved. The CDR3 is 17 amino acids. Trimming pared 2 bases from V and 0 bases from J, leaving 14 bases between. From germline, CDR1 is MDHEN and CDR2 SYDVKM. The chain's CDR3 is CASSLRVGSPSGNTIYF. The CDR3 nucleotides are TGTGCCAGCAGTTTACGGGTAGGGTCACCCTCTGGAAACACCATATATTTT.

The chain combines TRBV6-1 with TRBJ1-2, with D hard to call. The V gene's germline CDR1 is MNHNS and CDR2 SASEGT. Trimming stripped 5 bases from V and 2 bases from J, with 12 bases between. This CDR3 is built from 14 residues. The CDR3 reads CASSPVNSNYGYTF. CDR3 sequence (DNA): TGTGCCAGCAGTCCAGTCAATTCGAACTATGGCTACACCTTC.

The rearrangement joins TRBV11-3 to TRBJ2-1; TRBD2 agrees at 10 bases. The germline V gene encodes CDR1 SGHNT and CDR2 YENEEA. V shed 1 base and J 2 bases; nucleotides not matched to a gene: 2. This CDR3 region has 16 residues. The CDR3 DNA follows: TGTGCCAGCAGCTTAGCCAGCGGGGGGGCCTACAATGAGCAGTTCTTC. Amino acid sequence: CASSLASGGAYNEQFF.

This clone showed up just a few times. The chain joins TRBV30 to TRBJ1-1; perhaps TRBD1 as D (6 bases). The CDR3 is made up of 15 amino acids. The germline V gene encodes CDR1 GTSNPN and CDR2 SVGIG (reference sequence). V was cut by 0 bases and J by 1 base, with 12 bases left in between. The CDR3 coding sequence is TGTGCCTGGAGTGTAGCGGGGGCGAGGAACACTGAAGCTTTCTTT. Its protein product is CAWSVAGARNTEAFF. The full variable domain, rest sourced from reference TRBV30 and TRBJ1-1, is SQTIHQWPATLVQPVGSPLSLECTVEGTSNPNLYWYRQAAGRGLQLLFYSVGIGQISSEVPQNLSASRPQDRQFILSSKKLLLSDSGFYLCAWSVAGARNTEAFFGQGTRLTVV.

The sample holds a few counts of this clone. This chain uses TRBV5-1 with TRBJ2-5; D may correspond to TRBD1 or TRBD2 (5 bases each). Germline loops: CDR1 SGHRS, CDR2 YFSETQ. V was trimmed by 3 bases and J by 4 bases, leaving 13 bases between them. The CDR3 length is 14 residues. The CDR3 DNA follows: TGCGCCAGCAGCTCGGGACCAGGGCGAGAGACCCAGTACTTC. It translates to CASSSGPGRETQYF.

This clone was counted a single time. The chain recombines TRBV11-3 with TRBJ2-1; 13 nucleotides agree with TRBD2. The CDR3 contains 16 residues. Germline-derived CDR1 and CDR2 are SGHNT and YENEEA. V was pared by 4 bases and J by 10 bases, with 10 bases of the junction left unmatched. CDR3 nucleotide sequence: TGTGCCAGCAGCTCAAGACTAGCGGGAGGACGAACAGAGCAGTTCTTC. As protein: CASSSRLAGGRTEQFF.

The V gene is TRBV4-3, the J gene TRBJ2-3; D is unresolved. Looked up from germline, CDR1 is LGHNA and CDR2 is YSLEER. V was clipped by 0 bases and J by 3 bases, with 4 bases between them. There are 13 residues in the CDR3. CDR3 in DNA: TGCGCCAGCAGCCAAGATGGGACAGATACGCAGTATTTT. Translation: CASSQDGTDTQYF.

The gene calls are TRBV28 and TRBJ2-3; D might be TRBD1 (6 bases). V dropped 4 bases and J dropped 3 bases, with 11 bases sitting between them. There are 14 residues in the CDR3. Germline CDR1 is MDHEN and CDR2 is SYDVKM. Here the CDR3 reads CASSWGRGTDTQYF. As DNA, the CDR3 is TGTGCCAGCAGTTGGGGCAGGGGAACAGATACGCAGTATTTT. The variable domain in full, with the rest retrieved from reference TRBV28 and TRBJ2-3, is DVKVTQSSRYLVKRTGEKVFLECVQDMDHENMFWYRQDPGLGLRLIYFSYDVKMKEKGDIPEGYSVSREKKERFSLILESASTNQTSMYLCASSWGRGTDTQYFGPGTRLTVL.

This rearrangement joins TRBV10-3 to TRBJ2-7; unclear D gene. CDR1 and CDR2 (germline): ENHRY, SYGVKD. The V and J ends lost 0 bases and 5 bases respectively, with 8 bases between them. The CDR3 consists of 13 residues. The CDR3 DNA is TGTGCCATCAGTGAGTCTGAAGTCAACGAGCAGTACTTC. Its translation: CAISESEVNEQYF.

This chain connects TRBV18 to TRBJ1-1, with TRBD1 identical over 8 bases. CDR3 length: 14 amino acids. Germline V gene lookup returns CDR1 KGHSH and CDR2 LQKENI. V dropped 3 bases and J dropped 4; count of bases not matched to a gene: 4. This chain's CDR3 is CASSPTDRGTEAFF. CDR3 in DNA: TGTGCCAGCTCACCCACAGACAGGGGCACTGAAGCTTTCTTT.

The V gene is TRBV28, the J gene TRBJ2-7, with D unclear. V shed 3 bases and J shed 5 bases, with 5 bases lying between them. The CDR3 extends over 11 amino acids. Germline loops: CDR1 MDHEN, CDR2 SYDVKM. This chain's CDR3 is CASSFPHEQYF. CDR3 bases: TGTGCCAGCAGTTTCCCACACGAGCAGTACTTC.

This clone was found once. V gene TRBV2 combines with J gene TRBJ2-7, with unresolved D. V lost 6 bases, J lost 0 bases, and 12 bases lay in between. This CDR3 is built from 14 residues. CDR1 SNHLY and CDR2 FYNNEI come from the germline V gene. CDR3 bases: TGTGCCAGCAGGCCCGAGGTAGGCTCCTACGAGCAGTACTTC. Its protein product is CASRPEVGSYEQYF.

The CDR3 sequence is CASSYGRSGRVGETQYF. The CDR3 bases are TGTGCCAGCAGCTACGGGAGGAGCGGGAGGGTAGGAGAGACCCAGTACTTC. This sequence joins TRBV7-3 and TRBJ2-5; 10 bases are a match to TRBD2. V lost 4 bases and J lost 4; bases outside the gene matches: 12. Germline V CDR1 and CDR2: SGHTA, FQGTGA. CDR3 size: 17 residues.

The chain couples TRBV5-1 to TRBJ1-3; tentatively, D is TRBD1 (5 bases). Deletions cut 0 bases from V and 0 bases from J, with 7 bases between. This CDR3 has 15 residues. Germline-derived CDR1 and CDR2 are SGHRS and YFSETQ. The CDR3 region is CASSLVGDSGNTIYF. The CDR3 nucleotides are TGCGCCAGCAGCTTGGTGGGGGACTCTGGAAACACCATATATTTT.

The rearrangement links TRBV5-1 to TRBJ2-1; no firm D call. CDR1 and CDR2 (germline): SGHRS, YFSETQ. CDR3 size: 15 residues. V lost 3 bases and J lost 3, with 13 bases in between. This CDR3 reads CASSSATPGYNEQFF. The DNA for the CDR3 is TGCGCCAGCAGCTCCGCTACTCCAGGCTACAATGAGCAGTTCTTC.

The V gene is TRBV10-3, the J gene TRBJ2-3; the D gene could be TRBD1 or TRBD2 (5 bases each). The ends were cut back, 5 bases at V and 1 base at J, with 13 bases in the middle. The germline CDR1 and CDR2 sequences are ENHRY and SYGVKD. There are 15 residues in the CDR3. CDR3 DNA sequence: TGTGCCATCAGTACCCTGGGGGAACGCACAGATACGCAGTATTTT. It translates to CAISTLGERTDTQYF.

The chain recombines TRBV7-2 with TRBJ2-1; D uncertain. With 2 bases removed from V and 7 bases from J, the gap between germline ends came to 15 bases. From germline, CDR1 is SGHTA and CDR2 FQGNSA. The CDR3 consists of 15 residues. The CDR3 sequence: CASSLRTPGRNEQFF. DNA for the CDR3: TGTGCCAGCAGCTTACGGACCCCTGGAAGGAATGAGCAGTTCTTC.

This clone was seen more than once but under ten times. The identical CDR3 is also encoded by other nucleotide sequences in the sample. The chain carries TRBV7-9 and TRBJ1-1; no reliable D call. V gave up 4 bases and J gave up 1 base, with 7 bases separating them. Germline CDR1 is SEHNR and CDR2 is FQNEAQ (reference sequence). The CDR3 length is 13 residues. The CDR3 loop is CASSSRPNTEAFF. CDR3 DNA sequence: TGTGCCAGCAGCTCCCGACCGAACACTGAAGCTTTCTTT.

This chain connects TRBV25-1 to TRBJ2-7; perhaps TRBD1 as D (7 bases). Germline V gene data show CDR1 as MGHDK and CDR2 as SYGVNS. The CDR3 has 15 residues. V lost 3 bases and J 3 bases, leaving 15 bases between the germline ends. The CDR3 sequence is CASSEGGQMNYEQYF. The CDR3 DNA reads TGTGCCAGCAGTGAGGGGGGACAGATGAACTACGAGCAGTACTTC.

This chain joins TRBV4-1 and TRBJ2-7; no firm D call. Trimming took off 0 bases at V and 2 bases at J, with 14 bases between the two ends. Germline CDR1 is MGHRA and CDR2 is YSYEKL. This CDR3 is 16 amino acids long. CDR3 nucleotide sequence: TGCGCCAGCAGCCAAGATAGGAAGGGTTTCGCCTACGAGCAGTACTTC. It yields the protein CASSQDRKGFAYEQYF.

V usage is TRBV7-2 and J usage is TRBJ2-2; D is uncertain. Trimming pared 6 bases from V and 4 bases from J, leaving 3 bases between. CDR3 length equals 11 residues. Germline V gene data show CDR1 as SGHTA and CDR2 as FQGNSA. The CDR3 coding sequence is TGTGCCAGCAGAGGCACCGGGGAGCTGTTTTTT. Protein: CASRGTGELFF. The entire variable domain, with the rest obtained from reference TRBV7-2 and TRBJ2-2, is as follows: GAGVSQSPSNKVTEKGKDVELRCDPISGHTALYWYRQSLGQGLEFLIYFQGNSAPDKSGLPSDRFSAERTGGSVSTLTIQRTQQEDSAVYLCASRGTGELFFGEGSRLTVL.

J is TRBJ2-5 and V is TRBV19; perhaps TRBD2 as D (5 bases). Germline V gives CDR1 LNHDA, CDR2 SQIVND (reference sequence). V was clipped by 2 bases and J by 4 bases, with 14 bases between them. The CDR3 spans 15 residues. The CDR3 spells CASSISSRVRETQYF. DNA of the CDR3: TGTGCCAGTAGTATAAGTTCGAGGGTTCGAGAGACCCAGTACTTC.

CDR3 region: CASREADRAREKLFF. Written as DNA, the CDR3 is TGTGCCAGTAGAGAAGCGGACAGGGCGAGAGAAAAACTGTTTTTT. The V call is TRBV19, the J call TRBJ1-4; TRBD1 agrees at 8 bases. CDR3 length: 15 amino acids. In germline, CDR1 is LNHDA, CDR2 SQIVND (reference sequence). After removal of 6 bases from V and 8 bases from J, the junction contained 11 bases not matched to a gene.

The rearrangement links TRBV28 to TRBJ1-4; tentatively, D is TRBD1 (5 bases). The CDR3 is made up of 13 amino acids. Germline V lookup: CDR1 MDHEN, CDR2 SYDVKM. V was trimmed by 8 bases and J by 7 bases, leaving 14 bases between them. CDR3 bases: TGTGCCAGCGTCGAGGGCGGGGGTGAAAAACTGTTTTTT. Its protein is CASVEGGGEKLFF.

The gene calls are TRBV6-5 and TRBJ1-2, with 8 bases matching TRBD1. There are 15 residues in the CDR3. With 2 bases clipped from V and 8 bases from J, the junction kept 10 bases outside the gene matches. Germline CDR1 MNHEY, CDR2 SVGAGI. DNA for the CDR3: TGTGCCAGCAGTTACGATTTATCAGGGGGCTGGGGCTACACCTTC. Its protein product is CASSYDLSGGWGYTF.

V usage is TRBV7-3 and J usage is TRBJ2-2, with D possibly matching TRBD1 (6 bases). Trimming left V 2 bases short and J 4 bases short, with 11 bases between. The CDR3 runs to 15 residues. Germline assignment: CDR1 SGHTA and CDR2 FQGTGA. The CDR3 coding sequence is TGTGCCAGCAGCTTAGGGACAACTTCCACCGGGGAGCTGTTTTTT. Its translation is CASSLGTTSTGELFF.

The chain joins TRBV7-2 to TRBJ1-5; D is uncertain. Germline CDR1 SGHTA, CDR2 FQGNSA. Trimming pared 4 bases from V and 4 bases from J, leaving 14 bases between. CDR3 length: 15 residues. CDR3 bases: TGTGCCAGCAGCTGGATAGGGATATTGAATCAGCCCCAGCATTTT. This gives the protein CASSWIGILNQPQHF.

The CDR3, as DNA: TGTGCCAGCAGCCCCTGGGGGGCCGCTGAAGCTTTCTTT. As protein: CASSPWGAAEAFF. The chain has TRBV27 and TRBJ1-1; D may be TRBD1 (6 bases). Germline V gene data show CDR1 as MNHEY and CDR2 as SMNVEV (reference sequence). The CDR3 extends over 13 amino acids. Between the trimmed V and J ends, which lost 6 bases and 6 bases, there was a span of 14 bases.

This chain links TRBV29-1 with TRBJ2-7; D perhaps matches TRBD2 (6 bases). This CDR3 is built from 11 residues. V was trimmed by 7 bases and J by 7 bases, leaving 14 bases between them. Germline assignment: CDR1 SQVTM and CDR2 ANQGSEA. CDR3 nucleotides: TGCAGCGCCGGTGAAGGAGGGGAGCAGTACTTC. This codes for CSAGEGGEQYF.

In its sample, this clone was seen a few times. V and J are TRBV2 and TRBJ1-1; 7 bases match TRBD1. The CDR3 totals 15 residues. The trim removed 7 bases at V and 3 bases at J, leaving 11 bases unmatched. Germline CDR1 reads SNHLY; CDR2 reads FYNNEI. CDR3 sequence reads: CASNRQGRGDTEAFF. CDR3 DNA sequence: TGTGCCAGCAACAGACAGGGAAGAGGGGACACTGAAGCTTTCTTT.

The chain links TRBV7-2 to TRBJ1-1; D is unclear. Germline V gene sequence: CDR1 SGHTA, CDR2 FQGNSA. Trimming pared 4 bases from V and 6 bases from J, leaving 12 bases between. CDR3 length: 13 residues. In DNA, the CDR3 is TGTGCCAGCAGCTCTTCTCTAGGCGCTGAAGCTTTCTTT. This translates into CASSSSLGAEAFF. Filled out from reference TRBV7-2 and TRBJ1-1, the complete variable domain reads GAGVSQSPSNKVTEKGKDVELRCDPISGHTALYWYRQSLGQGLEFLIYFQGNSAPDKSGLPSDRFSAERTGGSVSTLTIQRTQQEDSAVYLCASSSSLGAEAFFGQGTRLTVV.